The clone carrying this T cell receptor (beta chain) came up a few times. Its antigen is not identified. Researchers took RNA transcripts and amplified the TCR beta CDR3 regions from them. The HTBI primer set served for first-round RT-PCR of the TCR CDR3. From the multiplex PCR reads, TCRdb called clonotypes with MiXCR, one entry per CDR3 protein. This repertoire shows 350,000 or so distinct CDR3 sequences, roughly 18% found once; its top ten account for around 50%. This entry belongs to a study of T cells in Graves' hyperthyroidism and ophthalmopathy. The study, taken as a whole, reports: Using 13 V-J features, a model discriminated ophthalmopathy from stable hyperthyroidism. For ophthalmopathy, model prediction preceded onset by a median roughly 6.3 months.

PBMCs were sourced from less than 13 ml fresh peripheral blood. Between the trimmed V and J ends, which lost 6 bases and 4 bases, there was a span of 12 bases. The CDR3 spans 13 residues. The genes are TRBV12-3 or TRBV12-4 and TRBJ2-5, with a weak D call TRBD1 (6 bases). Sequenced material: blood. The sequence came from a woman between 50 and 59 years old with Graves' hyperthyroidism. CDR3 DNA: TGTGCCAGCAGCCCCGACAGGAGAGAGACCCAGTACTTC. Translated: CASSPDRRETQYF.